Below are 8 T cell receptor beta chains sequenced from a single sample in a study of identical twins. TCRdb reanalysed the 5' RACE reads using MiXCR and keeps one entry per CDR3 protein. The sample includes around 450,000 distinct CDR3 sequences, 14% of them seen just once. This sample was also put to use in a study of yellow fever vaccine responses in identical twins.

Specimen: CD4+ T cells sorted from blood. These receptor sequences come from a woman aged 18-29 years in good health.

Ten or more counts support this clonotype. The chain employs TRBV7-9 and TRBJ2-7; TRBD1 aligns across 8 bases. J lost 4 bases, V lost 5 bases, and 10 bases had no gene match. CDR1 and CDR2 from the germline V gene are SEHNR and FQNEAQ (reference sequence). The CDR3 length is 15 residues. The CDR3 sequence is CASSQTGQGAYEQYF. In nucleotides, the CDR3 is TGTGCCAGCAGCCAGACGGGGCAGGGGGCTTACGAGCAGTACTTC.

The V and J genes are TRBV5-5 and TRBJ2-2; D call uncertain. Germline V gene lookup returns CDR1 SGHKS and CDR2 YYEKEE (reference sequence). The CDR3 has 15 amino acids. The V and J ends lost 0 bases and 1 base respectively, with 7 bases between them. The CDR3 nucleotides read TGTGCCAGCAGCTTGGGACCTATGAACACCGGGGAGCTGTTTTTT. Residues: CASSLGPMNTGELFF.

This chain links TRBV7-2 with TRBJ2-5, with no clear D. In germline, CDR1 is SGHTA, CDR2 FQGNSA. V was trimmed by 5 bases and J by 0 bases, leaving 10 bases between them. This CDR3 region has 14 residues. The CDR3 spells CASSPPTYQETQYF. The CDR3 DNA is TGTGCCAGCAGCCCACCTACATACCAAGAGACCCAGTACTTC. Filled out from reference TRBV7-2 and TRBJ2-5, the complete variable domain reads GAGVSQSPSNKVTEKGKDVELRCDPISGHTALYWYRQSLGQGLEFLIYFQGNSAPDKSGLPSDRFSAERTGGSVSTLTIQRTQQEDSAVYLCASSPPTYQETQYFGPGTRLLVL.

This clonotype was observed a handful of times. The chain joins TRBV2 to TRBJ1-6, with 7 bases matching TRBD1. Per the germline V gene, CDR1 is SNHLY and CDR2 is FYNNEI. This CDR3 is 14 amino acids long. J lost 6 bases, V lost 7 bases, and 6 bases had no gene match. The CDR3 bases are TGTGCCAGCATGAACAGGGGCGCTAATTCACCCCTCCACTTT. This sequence encodes CASMNRGANSPLHF.

This chain joins TRBV3-1 and TRBJ2-7, with D perhaps matching TRBD2 (6 bases). Trimming shortened V by 2 bases and J by 0 bases, and 14 bases separated the two germline ends. CDR3 length equals 16 residues. Germline V gene sequence: CDR1 LGHDT, CDR2 YNNKEL (reference sequence). The DNA for the CDR3 is TGTGCCAGCAGCCAAAATCCAGCGGGCGTCTCCTACGAGCAGTACTTC. Its protein is CASSQNPAGVSYEQYF.

This clonotype has a count of ten or more. V and J are TRBV5-1 and TRBJ2-1, with 11 bases lining up with TRBD2. The ends lost 0 bases at V and 13 bases at J; junction bases unmatched: 9. The germline CDR1 and CDR2 sequences are SGHRS and YFSETQ. The CDR3 is made up of 15 amino acids. This chain's CDR3 is CASSLEGTSGANQFF. The CDR3 nucleotides read TGCGCCAGCAGCTTGGAAGGGACTAGCGGAGCTAACCAGTTCTTC.

This clonotype was counted only a few times. The chain recombines TRBV10-2 with TRBJ2-5; 7 bases align to TRBD2. In germline, CDR1 is WSHSY, CDR2 SAAADI. Trimming at V came to 4 bases and at J to 1 base, leaving 3 bases not matched to a gene. CDR3 length: 14 amino acids. As DNA, the CDR3 is TGCGCCAGCAGTGTGGGAGGGCCCCAAGAGACCCAGTACTTC. This sequence encodes CASSVGGPQETQYF.

V gene TRBV2 combines with J gene TRBJ1-3; weak D call: TRBD1 (5 bases). This CDR3 comprises 13 residues. The V gene lost 4 bases and the J gene lost 4 bases, with 8 bases spanning the gap. Germline V gene data show CDR1 as SNHLY and CDR2 as FYNNEI. CDR3: CASSGQIGNTIYF. CDR3 bases: TGTGCCAGCAGTGGACAGATAGGAAACACCATATATTTT.